The 14 T cell receptor beta chains reported below all come from one sample, sequenced in a study of OX40 agonist ivuxolimab in advanced cancers. Sequencing used immunoSEQ multiplex PCR; TCRdb keeps in-frame clones, though not all of them. The sample includes more than 50,000 clones, 70% to 80% of them seen just once. Sample: CD4+ or CD8+ T cells sorted from blood, taken in a trial of the OX40 agonist ivuxolimab. The receptors were gathered from an adult with an advanced solid tumor such as melanoma, head and neck, liver or kidney cancer.

The rearrangement links TRBV19 to TRBJ2-7, with 9 bases aligning to TRBD1. V was clipped by 6 bases and J by 3 bases; unmatched bases: 9. Germline V lookup: CDR1 LNHDA, CDR2 SQIVND (reference sequence). This CDR3 region has 15 residues. The CDR3 DNA is TGTGCCAGTAGGCGTACAGGGGGCCTATTCTACGAGCAGTACTTC. Translated: CASRRTGGLFYEQYF.

This clone occurred a few times. CDR3 sequence reads: CASARDKPNTGELFF. The CDR3 nucleotides are TGCGCCAGCGCCAGGGACAAACCGAACACCGGGGAGCTGTTTTTT. The chain combines TRBV5-1 with TRBJ2-2; weak D call: TRBD1 (6 bases). CDR1 is SGHRS, CDR2 YFSETQ, per germline. The CDR3 is made up of 15 amino acids. Trimming took off 7 bases at V and 0 bases at J, with 13 bases between the two ends.

The V gene is TRBV27, the J gene TRBJ1-5; D gene unclear. This CDR3 is built from 16 residues. CDR1 and CDR2 (germline): MNHEY, SMNVEV (reference sequence). V gave up 5 bases and J gave up 0 bases, with 14 bases separating them. This CDR3 reads CASSPRKDYSNQPQHF. CDR3 coding DNA: TGTGCCAGCAGTCCCCGGAAGGATTATAGCAATCAGCCCCAGCATTTT.

J is TRBJ2-7 and V is TRBV18; possibly TRBD2 for D (6 bases). CDR1 and CDR2 (germline): KGHSH, LQKENI. The CDR3 loop spans 16 amino acids. Trimming cost V 6 bases and J 0 bases, with 18 bases left between them. The CDR3 region has the DNA TGTGCCAGCTCCCCGATCCGGGACTCCTACTCCTACGAGCAGTACTTC. The encoded protein is CASSPIRDSYSYEQYF.

The CDR3 DNA sequence: TGCGCCAGCAGCTTGGACAGGTCCTACGAGCAGTACTTC. Protein: CASSLDRSYEQYF. The rearrangement uses TRBV5-1 and TRBJ2-7, with a weak D call TRBD1 (5 bases). The CDR3 has 13 amino acids. Germline CDR1 reads SGHRS; CDR2 reads YFSETQ. With 0 bases removed from V and 1 base from J, the gap between germline ends came to 5 bases.

The chain uses TRBV6-1 and TRBJ1-2; 8 bases map to TRBD1. The CDR3 extends over 13 amino acids. V trimming: 2 bases; J trimming: 8 bases; junction bases outside the gene matches: 4. Germline lookup yields CDR1 MNHNS and CDR2 SASEGT. The CDR3 region is CASSESTGEGYTF. The CDR3, as DNA: TGTGCCAGCAGTGAATCGACAGGGGAAGGCTACACCTTC.

The genes are TRBV7-6 and TRBJ2-5; D is perhaps TRBD1 (5 bases). The CDR3 sequence is 13 residues long. V dropped 3 bases and J dropped 7 bases, with 12 bases sitting between them. Germline V lookup: CDR1 SGHVS, CDR2 FNYEAQ. The CDR3 DNA reads as TGTGCCAGCAGCTTGACAGCTCAGGGGACCCAGTACTTC. Protein sequence: CASSLTAQGTQYF.

This rearrangement joins TRBV5-1 to TRBJ2-5; 8 nucleotides line up with TRBD2. Germline V gene data show CDR1 as SGHRS and CDR2 as YFSETQ. This CDR3 is 15 amino acids long. Trimming at V came to 5 bases and at J to 3 bases, leaving 9 bases not matched to a gene. CDR3 in amino acids: CASSSVAGSEETQYF. CDR3 coding DNA: TGCGCCAGCAGTTCCGTAGCGGGGTCTGAAGAGACCCAGTACTTC.

CDR3 sequence (DNA): TGTGCCAGCAGCTTAGGCAGCGACTATGGCTACACCTTC. This sequence encodes CASSLGSDYGYTF. This chain connects TRBV7-3 to TRBJ1-2, with D unresolved. V lost 2 bases to trimming and J lost 3 bases, with 7 bases between them. There are 13 residues in the CDR3. Germline V gene data show CDR1 as SGHTA and CDR2 as FQGTGA.

This clone was seen more than once but under ten times. The chain recombines TRBV5-4 with TRBJ1-6; no firm D call. The CDR3 has 13 amino acids. V shed 0 bases and J shed 13 bases, with 11 bases lying between them. Germline CDR1 is SGHNT and CDR2 is YYREEE (reference sequence). The CDR3 coding sequence is TGTGCCAGCAGCTTGGTCGAGGGCTCGCCCCTCCACTTT. This codes for CASSLVEGSPLHF.

The V gene is TRBV4-1, the J gene TRBJ2-3; 11 nucleotides align to TRBD2. CDR3 length: 16 amino acids. The V gene's germline CDR1 is MGHRA and CDR2 YSYEKL. V was clipped by 4 bases and J by 1 base; unmatched bases: 4. CDR3 nucleotides: TGCGCCAGCAGCCGGGGGACTAGCGGACGCACAGATACGCAGTATTTT. Its protein product is CASSRGTSGRTDTQYF.

This clone was counted only a few times. The chain recombines TRBV2 with TRBJ1-1; D not certain. The CDR3 spans 11 residues. Looked up from germline, CDR1 is SNHLY and CDR2 is FYNNEI. With 9 bases removed from V and 4 bases from J, the gap between germline ends came to 9 bases. CDR3 DNA: TGTGCCAGTAGACAAAGCACTGAAGCTTTCTTT. This encodes CASRQSTEAFF.

The rearrangement uses TRBV19 and TRBJ1-3; 9 bases match TRBD1. The CDR3 runs 17 residues. With V trimmed by 10 bases and J by 0 bases, 13 bases remained unmatched. Germline-derived CDR1 and CDR2 are LNHDA and SQIVND (reference sequence). In DNA form, the CDR3 reads TGTGCCACTGTACCACTTGGACAGGGGCTCTCTGGAAACACCATATATTTT. As protein: CATVPLGQGLSGNTIYF.

Worth noting for this clone: The same CDR3 also results from other DNA sequences found in this sample. V and J are TRBV4-1 and TRBJ1-2; 10 bases line up with TRBD1. The V gene's germline CDR1 is MGHRA and CDR2 YSYEKL. The CDR3 totals 13 residues. J gave up 14 bases and V 3 bases, and 9 bases lay outside the gene matches. The CDR3 nucleotides are TGCGCCAGCAGCCAGGTTGGGGACAGGGGATGTACCTTC. Protein: CASSQVGDRGCTF.